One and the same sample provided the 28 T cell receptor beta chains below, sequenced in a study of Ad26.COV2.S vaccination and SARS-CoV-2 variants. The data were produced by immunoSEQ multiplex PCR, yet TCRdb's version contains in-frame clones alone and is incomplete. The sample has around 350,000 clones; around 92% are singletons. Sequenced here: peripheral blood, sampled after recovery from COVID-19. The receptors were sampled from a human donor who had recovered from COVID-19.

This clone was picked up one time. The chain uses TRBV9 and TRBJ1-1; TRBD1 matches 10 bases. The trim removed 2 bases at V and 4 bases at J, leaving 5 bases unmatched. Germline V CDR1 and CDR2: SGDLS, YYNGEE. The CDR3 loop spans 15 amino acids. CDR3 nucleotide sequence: TGTGCCAGCAGCGTTACGGACAGGGGGGCCACTGAAGCTTTCTTT. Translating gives CASSVTDRGATEAFF.

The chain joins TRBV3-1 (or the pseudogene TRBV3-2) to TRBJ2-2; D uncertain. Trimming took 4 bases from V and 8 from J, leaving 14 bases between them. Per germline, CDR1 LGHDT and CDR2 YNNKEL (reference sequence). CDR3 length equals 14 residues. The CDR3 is CASSPSFRVGELFF. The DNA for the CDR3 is TGTGCCAGCAGCCCTTCTTTCCGGGTTGGGGAGCTGTTTTTT.

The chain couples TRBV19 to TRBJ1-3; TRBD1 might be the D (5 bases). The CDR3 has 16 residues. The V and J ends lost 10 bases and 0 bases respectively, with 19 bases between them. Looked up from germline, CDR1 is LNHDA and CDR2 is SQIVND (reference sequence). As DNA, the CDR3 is TGTGCCACCATAAAAAGGCTGGGGGACTCTGGAAACACCATATATTTT. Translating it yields CATIKRLGDSGNTIYF.

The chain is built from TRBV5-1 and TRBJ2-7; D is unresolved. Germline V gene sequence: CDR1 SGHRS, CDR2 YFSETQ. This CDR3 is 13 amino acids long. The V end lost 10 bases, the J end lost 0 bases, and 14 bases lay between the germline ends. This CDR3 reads CASQVYISYEQYF. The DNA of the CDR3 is TGCGCCTCCCAGGTATACATCTCCTACGAGCAGTACTTC.

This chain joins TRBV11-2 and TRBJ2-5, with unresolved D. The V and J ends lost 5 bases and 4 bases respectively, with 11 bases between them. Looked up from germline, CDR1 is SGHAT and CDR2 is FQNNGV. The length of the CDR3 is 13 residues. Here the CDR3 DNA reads TGTGCCAGCAGCCCCCGAGCCCGAGAGACCCAGTACTTC. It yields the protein CASSPRARETQYF.

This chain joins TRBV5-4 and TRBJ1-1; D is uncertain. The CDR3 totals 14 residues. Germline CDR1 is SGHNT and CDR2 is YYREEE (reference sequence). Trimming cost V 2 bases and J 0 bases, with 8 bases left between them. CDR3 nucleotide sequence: TGTGCCAGCAGCTTTAGCGGAATGAACACTGAAGCTTTCTTT. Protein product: CASSFSGMNTEAFF. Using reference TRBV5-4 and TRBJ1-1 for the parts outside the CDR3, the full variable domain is ETGVTQSPTHLIKTRGQQVTLRCSSQSGHNTVSWYQQALGQGPQFIFQYYREEENGRGNFPPRFSGLQFPNYSSELNVNALELDDSALYLCASSFSGMNTEAFFGQGTRLTVV.

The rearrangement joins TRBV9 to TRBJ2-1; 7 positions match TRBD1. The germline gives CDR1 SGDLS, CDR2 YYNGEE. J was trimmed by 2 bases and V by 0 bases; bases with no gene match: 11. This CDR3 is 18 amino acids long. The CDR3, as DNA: TGTGCCAGCAGCGTAGCTGATCTACGACAGGGCCCCTACAATGAGCAGTTCTTC. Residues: CASSVADLRQGPYNEQFF.

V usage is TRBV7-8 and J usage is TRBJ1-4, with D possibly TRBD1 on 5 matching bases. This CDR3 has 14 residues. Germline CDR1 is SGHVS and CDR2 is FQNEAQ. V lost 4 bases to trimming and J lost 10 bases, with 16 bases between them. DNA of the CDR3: TGTGCCAGCAGCTACGATGACAGCGGAGGAAAACTGTTTTTT. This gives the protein CASSYDDSGGKLFF.

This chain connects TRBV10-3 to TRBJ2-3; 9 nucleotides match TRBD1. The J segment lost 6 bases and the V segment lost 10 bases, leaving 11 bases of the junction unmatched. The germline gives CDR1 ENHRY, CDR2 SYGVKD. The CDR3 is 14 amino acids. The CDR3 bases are TGTGCCACCCGGGACAGGGTGAACACGGATACGCAGTATTTT. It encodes CATRDRVNTDTQYF.

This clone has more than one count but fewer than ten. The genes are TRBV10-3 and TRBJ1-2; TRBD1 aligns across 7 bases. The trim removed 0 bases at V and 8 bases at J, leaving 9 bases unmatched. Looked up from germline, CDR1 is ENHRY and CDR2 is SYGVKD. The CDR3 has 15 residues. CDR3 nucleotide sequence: TGTGCCATCAGTGAGTCGATGGACAGGAGGGACGGCTACACCTTC. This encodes CAISESMDRRDGYTF.

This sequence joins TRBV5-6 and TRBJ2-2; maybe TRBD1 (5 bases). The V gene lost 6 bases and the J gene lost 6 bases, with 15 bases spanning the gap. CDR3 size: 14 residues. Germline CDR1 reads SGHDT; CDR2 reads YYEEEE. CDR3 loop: CASNSVGVSGELFF. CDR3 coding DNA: TGTGCCAGCAACTCCGTAGGGGTCTCCGGGGAGCTGTTTTTT.

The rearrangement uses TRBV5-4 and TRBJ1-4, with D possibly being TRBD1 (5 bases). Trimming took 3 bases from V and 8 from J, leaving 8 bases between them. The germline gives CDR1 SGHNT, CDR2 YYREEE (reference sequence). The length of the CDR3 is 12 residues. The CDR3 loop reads CASSSQGEKLFF. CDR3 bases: TGTGCCAGCAGCTCCCAGGGAGAAAAACTGTTTTTT.

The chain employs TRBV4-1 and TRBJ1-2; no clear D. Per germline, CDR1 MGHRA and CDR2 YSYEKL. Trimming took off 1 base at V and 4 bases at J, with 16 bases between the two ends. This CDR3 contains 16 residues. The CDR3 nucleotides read TGCGCCAGCAGCCAAGCATCAAACTCCCCGGGCTATGGCTACACCTTC. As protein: CASSQASNSPGYGYTF.

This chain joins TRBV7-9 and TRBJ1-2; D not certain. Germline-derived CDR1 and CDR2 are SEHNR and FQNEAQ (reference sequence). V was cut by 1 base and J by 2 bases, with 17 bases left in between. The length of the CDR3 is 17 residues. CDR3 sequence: CASSLGAGTRPNYGYTF. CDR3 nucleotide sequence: TGTGCCAGCAGCTTAGGTGCGGGCACCCGACCCAACTATGGCTACACCTTC.

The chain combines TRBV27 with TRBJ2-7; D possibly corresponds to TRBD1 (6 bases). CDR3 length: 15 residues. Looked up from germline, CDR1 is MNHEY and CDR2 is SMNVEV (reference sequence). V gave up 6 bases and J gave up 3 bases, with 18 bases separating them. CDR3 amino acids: CASRTTGTRHYEQYF. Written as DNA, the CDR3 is TGTGCCAGCAGGACTACCGGGACACGACACTACGAGCAGTACTTC.

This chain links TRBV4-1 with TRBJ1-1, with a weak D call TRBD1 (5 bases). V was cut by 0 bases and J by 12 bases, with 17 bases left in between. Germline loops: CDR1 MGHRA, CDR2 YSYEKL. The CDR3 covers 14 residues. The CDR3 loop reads CASSQEEVWGGTFF. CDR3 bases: TGCGCCAGCAGCCAAGAAGAGGTTTGGGGGGGAACTTTCTTT.

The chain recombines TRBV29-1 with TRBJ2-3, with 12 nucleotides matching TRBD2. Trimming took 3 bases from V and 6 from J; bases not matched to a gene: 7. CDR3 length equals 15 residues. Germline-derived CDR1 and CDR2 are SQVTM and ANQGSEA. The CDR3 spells CSVDLSSGGADTQYF. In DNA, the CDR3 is TGCAGCGTTGATTTGTCTAGCGGGGGGGCGGATACGCAGTATTTT.

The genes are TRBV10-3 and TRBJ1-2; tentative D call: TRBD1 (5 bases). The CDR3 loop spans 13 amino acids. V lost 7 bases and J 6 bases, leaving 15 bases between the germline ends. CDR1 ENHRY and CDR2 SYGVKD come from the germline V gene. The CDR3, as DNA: TGTGCCATCAAGAGGGGCAGGGAGGATGGCTACACCTTC. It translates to CAIKRGREDGYTF.

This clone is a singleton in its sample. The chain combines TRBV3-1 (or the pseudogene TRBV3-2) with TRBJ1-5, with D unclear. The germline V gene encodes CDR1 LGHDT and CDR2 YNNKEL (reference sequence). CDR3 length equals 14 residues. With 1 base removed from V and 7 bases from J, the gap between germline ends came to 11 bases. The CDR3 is CASSQVREGQPQHF. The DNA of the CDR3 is TGTGCCAGCAGCCAAGTCCGGGAGGGACAGCCCCAGCATTTT.

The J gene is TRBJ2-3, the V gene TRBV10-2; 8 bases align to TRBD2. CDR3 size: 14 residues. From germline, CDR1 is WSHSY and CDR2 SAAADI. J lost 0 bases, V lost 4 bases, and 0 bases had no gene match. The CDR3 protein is CASSVAGSTDTQYF. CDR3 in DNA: TGCGCCAGCAGTGTAGCGGGAAGCACAGATACGCAGTATTTT.

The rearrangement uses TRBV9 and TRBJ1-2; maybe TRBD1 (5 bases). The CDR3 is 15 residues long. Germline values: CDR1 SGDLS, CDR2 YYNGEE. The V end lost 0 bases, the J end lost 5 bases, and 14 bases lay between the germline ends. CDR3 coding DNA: TGTGCCAGCAGCGTAGTCGCCGGGGGAGGATATGGCTACACCTTC. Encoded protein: CASSVVAGGGYGYTF. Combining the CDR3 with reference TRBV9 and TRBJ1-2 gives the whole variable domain DSGVTQTPKHLITATGQRVTLRCSPRSGDLSVYWYQQSLDQGLQFLIQYYNGEERAKGNILERFSAQQFPDLHSELNLSSLELGDSALYFCASSVVAGGGYGYTFGSGTRLTVV.

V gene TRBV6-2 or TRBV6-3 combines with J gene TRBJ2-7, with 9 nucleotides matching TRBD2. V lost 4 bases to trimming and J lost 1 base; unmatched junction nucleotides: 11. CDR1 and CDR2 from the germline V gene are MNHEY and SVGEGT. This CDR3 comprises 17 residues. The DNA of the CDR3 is TGTGCCAGCAGTTCGGCTAGCGGGGTCGCATATTCCTACGAGCAGTACTTC. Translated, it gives CASSSASGVAYSYEQYF.

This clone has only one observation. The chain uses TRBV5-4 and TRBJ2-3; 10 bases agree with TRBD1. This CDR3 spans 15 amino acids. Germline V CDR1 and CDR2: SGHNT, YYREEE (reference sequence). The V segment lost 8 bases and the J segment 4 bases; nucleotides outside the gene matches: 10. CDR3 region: CASSLDRGRADTQYF. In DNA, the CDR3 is TGTGCCAGTTCCCTAGACAGGGGGCGTGCAGATACGCAGTATTTT. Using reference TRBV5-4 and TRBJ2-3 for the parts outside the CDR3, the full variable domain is ETGVTQSPTHLIKTRGQQVTLRCSSQSGHNTVSWYQQALGQGPQFIFQYYREEENGRGNFPPRFSGLQFPNYSSELNVNALELDDSALYLCASSLDRGRADTQYFGPGTRLTVL.

DNA for the CDR3: TGTGCCAGCTCCGGGACAGGGGAATATCAGCCCCAGCATTTT. It translates to CASSGTGEYQPQHF. The chain couples TRBV19 to TRBJ1-5; the match to TRBD1 covers 10 bases. This CDR3 is built from 14 residues. With 9 bases clipped from V and 5 bases from J, the junction kept 7 bases outside the gene matches. CDR1 and CDR2 from the germline V gene are LNHDA and SQIVND (reference sequence).

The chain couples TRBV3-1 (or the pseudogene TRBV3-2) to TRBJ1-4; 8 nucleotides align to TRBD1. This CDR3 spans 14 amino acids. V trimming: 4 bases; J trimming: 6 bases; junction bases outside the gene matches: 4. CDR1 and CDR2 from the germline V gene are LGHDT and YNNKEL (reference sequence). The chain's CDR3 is CASSRQGWDEKLFF. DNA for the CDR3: TGTGCCAGCAGCCGACAGGGGTGGGATGAAAAACTGTTTTTT.

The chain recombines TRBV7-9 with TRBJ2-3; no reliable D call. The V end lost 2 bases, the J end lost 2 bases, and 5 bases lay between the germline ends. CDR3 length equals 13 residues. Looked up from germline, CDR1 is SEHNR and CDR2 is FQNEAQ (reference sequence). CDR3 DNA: TGTGCCAGCAGCTTAATCTCCACAGATACGCAGTATTTT. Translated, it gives CASSLISTDTQYF.

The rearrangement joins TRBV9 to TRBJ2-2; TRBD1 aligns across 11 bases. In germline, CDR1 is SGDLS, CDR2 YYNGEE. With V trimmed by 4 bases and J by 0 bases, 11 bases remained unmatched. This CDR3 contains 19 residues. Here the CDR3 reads CASSSRPPGQGANTGELFF. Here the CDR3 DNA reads TGTGCCAGCAGCTCGCGTCCCCCGGGACAGGGGGCGAACACCGGGGAGCTGTTTTTT.

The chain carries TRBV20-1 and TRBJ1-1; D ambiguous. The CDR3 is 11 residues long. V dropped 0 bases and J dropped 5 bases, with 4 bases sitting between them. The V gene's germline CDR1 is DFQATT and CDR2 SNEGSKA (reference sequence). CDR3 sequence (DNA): TGCAGTGCTAGAGATTATACTGAAGCTTTCTTT. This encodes CSARDYTEAFF.